The clone carrying this TCR beta chain was found once. Its target is not known. This sample is part of a study of T cell repertoires in cytomegalovirus infection. Study-level background: Selected CMV epitopes included recently identified HLA-C-restricted ones as well as well-studied HLA-B-restricted ones. Public TCR beta signatures indicated both CMV infection and matching HLA type. Study-level results: The ex vivo response was dominated by HLA-C-restricted CMV-specific TCR beta clonotypes. Adding up the frequency of public TCR beta families identified people who carried CMV plus the relevant HLA.

Each CDR3 protein gets one entry after TCRdb re-called the reads with MiXCR. Of approximately 730,000 distinct CDR3 sequences listed, around 35% were seen once; the top ten hold roughly 20%. V shed 6 bases and J shed 0 bases, with 12 bases lying between them. Germline V gene lookup returns CDR1 MNHEY and CDR2 SMNVEV (reference sequence). The CDR3 runs to 15 residues. Sequencing was performed on cultured PBMCs, taken from culture after CMV antigen stimulation. The rearrangement uses TRBV27 and TRBJ2-1; D not certain. The TCR sequence derives from a human donor in good health (CMV status not recorded). Some clones in this sample may be carry-over from other donors' samples. DNA of the CDR3: TGTGCCAGCAGAACCCCCCGAAGCTCCTACAATGAGCAGTTCTTC. This encodes CASRTPRSSYNEQFF.